What follows are 27 T cell receptor beta chains derived from one specimen sequenced in a study of blood T cells in healthy people across ages. The authors ran a second PCR of about 7 to 12 cycles using a sample-barcoded 5' primer and a J-beta primer mix. One entry per CDR3 protein results from TCRdb running MiXCR on the 5' RACE reads. The sample yields around 1.5 million distinct CDR3 sequences, 40% to 50% seen once. Sequencing used blood. The receptors come from a woman between 18 and 30 years old in good health.

V usage is TRBV21-1 and J usage is TRBJ2-3; whether TRBD1, the table's D call, matches the DNA was not checked. TRBV21-1 is termed a pseudogene. The CDR3 contains 14 residues. CDR3 nucleotide sequence: TGTGCCAGCAGCAAAGCTCCAGGGGGCTACACGCAGTATTTT. This sequence encodes CASSKAPGGYTQYF.

The gene calls are TRBV7-6 and TRBJ2-3; TRBD2 matches 13 bases. The CDR3 contains 19 residues. Trimming took 5 bases from V and 0 from J; bases not matched to a gene: 11. Germline-derived CDR1 and CDR2 are SGHVS and FNYEAQ. The DNA of the CDR3 is TGTGCCAGCAGCGGTAGACTAGCGGGAGGACCTACTAGCACAGATACGCAGTATTTT. Protein sequence: CASSGRLAGGPTSTDTQYF.

In this sample, this clonotype turned up a few times. The gene calls are TRBV18 and TRBJ2-6; perhaps TRBD2 as D (6 bases). The CDR3 runs 19 residues. Germline V gene sequence: CDR1 KGHSH, CDR2 LQKENI. The germline V and J ends were trimmed by 2 bases and 0 bases, with 17 bases remaining between them. CDR3 amino acids: CASSPDWREPSSGANVLTF. CDR3 bases: TGTGCCAGCTCACCAGATTGGAGGGAACCGAGCTCTGGGGCCAACGTCCTGACTTTC.

In this sample, this clonotype turned up a few times. The chain links TRBV20-1 to TRBJ2-5; 11 positions agree with TRBD2. V lost 7 bases to trimming and J lost 5 bases; unmatched junction nucleotides: 15. The germline V gene encodes CDR1 DFQATT and CDR2 SNEGSKA (reference sequence). The CDR3 is 16 amino acids. For the CDR3, the DNA is TGCAGTGTTCGTTCTAGCGGGAGGTCGCGTAGGGAGACCCAGTACTTC. Translation: CSVRSSGRSRRETQYF.

This clonotype occurred a few times. The rearrangement links TRBV5-1 to TRBJ1-2, with D possibly matching TRBD1 (5 bases). Germline CDR1 is SGHRS and CDR2 is YFSETQ. The CDR3 length is 16 residues. V was cut by 1 base and J by 3 bases, with 16 bases left in between. The CDR3 here is CASSLSGTAVDYGYTF. CDR3 DNA: TGCGCCAGCAGCTTGAGTGGGACCGCGGTGGACTATGGCTACACCTTC.

Many counts were recorded for this clonotype. The V gene is TRBV4-1, the J gene TRBJ2-3; D gene unclear. Trimming cost V 1 base and J 10 bases, with 12 bases left between them. This CDR3 is 13 amino acids long. Germline V gives CDR1 MGHRA, CDR2 YSYEKL. This CDR3 is CASSQADSWAQYF. DNA for the CDR3: TGCGCCAGCAGCCAAGCTGATTCCTGGGCGCAGTATTTT.

The sample holds a few counts of this clonotype. The rearrangement joins TRBV4-1 to TRBJ1-2, with 9 bases aligning to TRBD1. This CDR3 contains 18 residues. V was pared by 0 bases and J by 1 base, with 9 bases of the junction left unmatched. Germline-derived CDR1 and CDR2 are MGHRA and YSYEKL. The CDR3 sequence: CASSQDTGTGTINYGYTF. For the CDR3, the DNA is TGCGCCAGCAGCCAAGATACCGGGACAGGGACTATTAACTATGGCTACACCTTC.

There are a few counts of this clonotype. The rearrangement uses TRBV6-6 and TRBJ2-3, with 10 bases aligning to TRBD2. V gave up 5 bases and J gave up 6 bases; unmatched junction bases: 11. The germline CDR1 and CDR2 sequences are MNHNY and SVGAGI (reference sequence). The CDR3 loop spans 16 amino acids. CDR3 sequence reads: CASSHGAGGGRDTQYF. For the CDR3, the DNA is TGTGCCAGCAGTCATGGAGCGGGAGGGGGGAGGGATACGCAGTATTTT.

The V and J genes are TRBV7-9 and TRBJ2-7, with 7 bases fitting TRBD2. V shed 0 bases and J 3 bases; nucleotides not matched to a gene: 5. The CDR3 length is 15 residues. Germline CDR1 SEHNR, CDR2 FQNEAQ (reference sequence). CDR3 DNA: TGTGCCAGCAGCTTAGCTGCGGGAGTGAGCTACGAGCAGTACTTC. It translates to CASSLAAGVSYEQYF.

The chain uses TRBV5-5 and TRBJ2-5; TRBD2 matches 12 bases. V lost 4 bases, J lost 10 bases, and 2 bases stayed unmatched. Germline V lookup: CDR1 SGHKS, CDR2 YYEKEE (reference sequence). This CDR3 comprises 12 residues. CDR3 DNA sequence: TGTGCCAGCAGCGAGACTAGCGGGGGCCAGTACTTC. This gives the protein CASSETSGGQYF. The whole variable domain, remainder taken from reference TRBV5-5 and TRBJ2-5, is DAGVTQSPTHLIKTRGQQVTLRCSPISGHKSVSWYQQVLGQGPQFIFQYYEKEERGRGNFPDRFSARQFPNYSSELNVNALLLGDSALYLCASSETSGGQYFGPGTRLLVL.

This clonotype was seen more than once but under ten times. The chain carries TRBV2 and TRBJ2-1; the match to TRBD2 covers 8 bases. The CDR3 consists of 19 residues. Germline V gene sequence: CDR1 SNHLY, CDR2 FYNNEI. V lost 3 bases to trimming and J lost 5 bases; unmatched junction nucleotides: 18. The CDR3 nucleotides are TGTGCCAGCAGTGATGTGGGACTAGGGCCCTCGGGGGAGAACAATGAGCAGTTCTTC. This translates into CASSDVGLGPSGENNEQFF.

This clonotype was counted between two and nine times. The rearrangement joins TRBV6-2 or TRBV6-3 to TRBJ2-3; 9 nucleotides align to TRBD2. This CDR3 contains 16 residues. After removal of 1 base from V and 2 bases from J, the junction contained 4 bases not matched to a gene. CDR1 is MNHEY, CDR2 SVGEGT, per germline. CDR3 region: CASSYLLAGTTDTQYF. The DNA of the CDR3 is TGTGCCAGCAGTTACTTGCTAGCGGGGACCACAGATACGCAGTATTTT.

V usage is TRBV5-1 and J usage is TRBJ1-4, with TRBD1 matching over 7 bases. With 1 base clipped from V and 8 bases from J, the junction kept 5 bases outside the gene matches. Germline values: CDR1 SGHRS, CDR2 YFSETQ. This CDR3 contains 14 residues. Here the CDR3 reads CASSLFQGGEKLFF. The CDR3 coding sequence is TGCGCCAGCAGCTTGTTCCAGGGGGGAGAAAAACTGTTTTTT.

The genes are TRBV12-3 or TRBV12-4 and TRBJ2-7; 7 bases are a match to TRBD2. Trimming at V came to 3 bases and at J to 2 bases, leaving 1 base not matched to a gene. The CDR3 has 13 amino acids. CDR3 DNA sequence: TGTGCCAGCAGTTTCAGCGGGACCTACGAGCAGTACTTC. This codes for CASSFSGTYEQYF.

This clonotype was counted only a few times. An end of the junction does not agree with germline; a read error may underlie this. The V gene is TRBV12-3 or TRBV12-4, the J gene TRBJ2-7; D is unresolved. The CDR3 covers 12 residues. CDR3 DNA: TGTGCCAGTAGTTCTGCTTACAATGAGCAGTACTTC. Protein: CASSSAYNEQYF.

The V and J genes are TRBV30 and TRBJ2-1; D remains unclear. The germline gives CDR1 GTSNPN, CDR2 SVGIG (reference sequence). This CDR3 has 14 amino acids. V dropped 0 bases and J dropped 4 bases, with 10 bases sitting between them. The CDR3 DNA sequence: TGTGCCTGGAGTGTCCCCGGGCCTTACAATGAGCAGTTCTTC. Encoded protein: CAWSVPGPYNEQFF. Full variable domain (rest looked up from reference TRBV30 and TRBJ2-1): SQTIHQWPATLVQPVGSPLSLECTVEGTSNPNLYWYRQAAGRGLQLLFYSVGIGQISSEVPQNLSASRPQDRQFILSSKKLLLSDSGFYLCAWSVPGPYNEQFFGPGTRLTVL.

This clonotype appeared many times. The chain uses TRBV7-9 and TRBJ2-5, with D perhaps TRBD2 (5 bases). Trimming removed 2 bases at V and 5 bases at J, with 12 bases between. The CDR3 runs to 14 residues. CDR1 is SEHNR and CDR2 is FQNEAQ in the germline V gene (reference sequence). The DNA for the CDR3 is TGTGCCAGCAGCTTACGGACTTTACGGGAGACCCAGTACTTC. It codes for CASSLRTLRETQYF. The full variable domain, rest sourced from reference TRBV7-9 and TRBJ2-5, is DTGVSQNPRHKITKRGQNVTFRCDPISEHNRLYWYRQTLGQGPEFLTYFQNEAQLEKSRLLSDRFSAERPKGSFSTLEIQRTEQGDSAMYLCASSLRTLRETQYFGPGTRLLVL.

The chain is built from TRBV7-2 and TRBJ2-2; no clear D. The V and J ends lost 0 bases and 4 bases respectively, with 9 bases between them. Germline V gene data show CDR1 as SGHTA and CDR2 as FQGNSA. The CDR3 contains 15 residues. Here the CDR3 reads CASSLADRVTGELFF. DNA of the CDR3: TGTGCCAGCAGCTTAGCGGATAGAGTCACCGGGGAGCTGTTTTTT.

The chain has TRBV25-1 and TRBJ2-3; TRBD1 or TRBD2 may be the D gene (5 bases each). The germline V gene encodes CDR1 MGHDK and CDR2 SYGVNS. The CDR3 contains 14 residues. The ends were cut back, 8 bases at V and 5 bases at J, with 17 bases in the middle. The CDR3 bases are TGTGCCAGCCGCCCCGGGTGGGGGATAGATACGCAGTATTTT. Translating it yields CASRPGWGIDTQYF.

The chain recombines TRBV5-1 with TRBJ1-2; no clear D gene. This CDR3 has 15 residues. The germline CDR1 and CDR2 sequences are SGHRS and YFSETQ. V lost 1 base and J lost 1, with 11 bases in between. CDR3 sequence: CASSLNGKVNYGYTF. As DNA, the CDR3 is TGCGCCAGCAGCTTGAACGGCAAGGTTAACTATGGCTACACCTTC.

This chain links TRBV21-1 with TRBJ2-7; the D call of TRBD1 is as the table states it, not checked on the DNA. TRBV21-1 is given as a pseudogene. The CDR3 runs 15 residues. CDR3 residues: CASSGSRDIDYEQYF. The CDR3 DNA reads TGTGCCAGCAGCGGAAGCCGGGACATCGATTACGAGCAGTACTTC.

J is TRBJ2-1 and V is TRBV3-1; TRBD2 agrees at 8 bases. The V segment lost 6 bases and the J segment 8 bases; nucleotides outside the gene matches: 18. Germline V gives CDR1 LGHDT, CDR2 YNNKEL (reference sequence). This CDR3 region has 17 residues. CDR3 sequence: CASSPVERGRIRYEQFF. As DNA, the CDR3 is TGTGCCAGCAGTCCCGTGGAGCGGGGGAGAATCAGGTATGAGCAGTTCTTC.

This sequence joins TRBV15 and TRBJ2-3; 12 bases line up with TRBD2. Trimming at V came to 5 bases and at J to 2 bases, leaving 5 bases not matched to a gene. The germline CDR1 and CDR2 sequences are LNHNV and YYDKDF (reference sequence). This CDR3 has 16 residues. The CDR3 DNA reads TGTGCCACCAGCGGACTAGCGGGGTTGGCCACAGATACGCAGTATTTT. It specifies CATSGLAGLATDTQYF.

The chain is built from TRBV27 and TRBJ1-1; D not certain. Trimming pared 2 bases from V and 4 bases from J, leaving 17 bases between. This CDR3 is built from 16 residues. Germline loops: CDR1 MNHEY, CDR2 SMNVEV (reference sequence). CDR3 DNA sequence: TGTGCCAGCAGTTTACGTCTGGACGCCAGCCCCACTGAAGCTTTCTTT. Protein sequence: CASSLRLDASPTEAFF.

This clonotype appeared a single time. V is TRBV7-2 and J is TRBJ1-4; D not certain. The CDR3 has 13 residues. Germline V gene data show CDR1 as SGHTA and CDR2 as FQGNSA. Trimming took off 3 bases at V and 6 bases at J, with 8 bases between the two ends. In DNA, the CDR3 is TGTGCCAGCAGCTTGTGGGAGTATGAAAAACTGTTTTTT. Its protein product is CASSLWEYEKLFF.

This clonotype was observed a few times. The rearrangement links TRBV28 to TRBJ1-1; D uncertain. CDR3 length: 14 residues. Between the trimmed V and J ends, which lost 3 bases and 2 bases, there was a span of 10 bases. Germline CDR1 is MDHEN and CDR2 is SYDVKM. The CDR3 protein is CASSLWQPNTEAFF. As DNA, the CDR3 is TGTGCCAGCAGTTTGTGGCAACCAAACACTGAAGCTTTCTTT.

The gene calls are TRBV5-1 and TRBJ2-1; no definite D call. This CDR3 has 16 residues. The V gene lost 0 bases and the J gene lost 0 bases, with 10 bases spanning the gap. Germline values: CDR1 SGHRS, CDR2 YFSETQ. CDR3 region: CASSLDGSSSYNEQFF. The CDR3, as DNA: TGCGCCAGCAGCTTGGATGGGTCTAGCTCCTACAATGAGCAGTTCTTC.